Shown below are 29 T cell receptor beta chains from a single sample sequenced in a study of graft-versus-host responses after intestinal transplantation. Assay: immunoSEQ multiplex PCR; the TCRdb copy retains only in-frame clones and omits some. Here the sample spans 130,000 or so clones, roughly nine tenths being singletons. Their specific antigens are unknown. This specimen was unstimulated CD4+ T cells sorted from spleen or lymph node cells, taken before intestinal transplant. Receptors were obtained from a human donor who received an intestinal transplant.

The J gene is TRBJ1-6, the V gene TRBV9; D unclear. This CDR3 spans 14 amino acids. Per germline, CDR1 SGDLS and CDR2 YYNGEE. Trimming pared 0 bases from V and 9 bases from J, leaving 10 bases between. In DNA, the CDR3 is TGTGCCAGCAGCGTAGGAGAAGAGGGTTCACCCCTCCACTTT. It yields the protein CASSVGEEGSPLHF. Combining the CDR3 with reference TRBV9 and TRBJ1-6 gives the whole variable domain DSGVTQTPKHLITATGQRVTLRCSPRSGDLSVYWYQQSLDQGLQFLIQYYNGEERAKGNILERFSAQQFPDLHSELNLSSLELGDSALYFCASSVGEEGSPLHFGNGTRLTVT.

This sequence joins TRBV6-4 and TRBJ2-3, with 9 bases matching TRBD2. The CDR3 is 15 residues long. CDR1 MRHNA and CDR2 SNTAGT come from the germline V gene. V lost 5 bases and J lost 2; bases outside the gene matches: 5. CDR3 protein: CASSLTSGVTDTQYF. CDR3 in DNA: TGTGCCAGCAGTCTGACTAGCGGAGTCACAGATACGCAGTATTTT.

For the CDR3, the DNA is TGTGCCAGTAGTATGACAGACAATCAGCCCCAGCATTTT. The encoded protein is CASSMTDNQPQHF. The chain employs TRBV19 and TRBJ1-5; D is possibly TRBD1 (5 bases). Germline V gene data show CDR1 as LNHDA and CDR2 as SQIVND (reference sequence). There are 13 residues in the CDR3. The V end was cut by 3 bases, the J end by 3 bases, with 6 bases between.

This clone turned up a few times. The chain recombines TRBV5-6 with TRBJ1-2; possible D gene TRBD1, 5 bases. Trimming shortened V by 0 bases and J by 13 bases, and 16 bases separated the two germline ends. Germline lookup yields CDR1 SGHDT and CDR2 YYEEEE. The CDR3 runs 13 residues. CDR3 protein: CASSLAGDWRSTF. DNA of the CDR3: TGTGCCAGCAGCTTGGCCGGGGACTGGCGGAGCACCTTC.

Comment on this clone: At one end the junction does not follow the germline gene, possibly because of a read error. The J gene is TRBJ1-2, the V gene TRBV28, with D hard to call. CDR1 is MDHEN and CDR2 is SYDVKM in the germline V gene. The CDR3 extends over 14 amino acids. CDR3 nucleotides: TGTGCCAGCAGCTTATATCTCGCAGTCTATGGCTACACCTTC. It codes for CASSLYLAVYGYTF.

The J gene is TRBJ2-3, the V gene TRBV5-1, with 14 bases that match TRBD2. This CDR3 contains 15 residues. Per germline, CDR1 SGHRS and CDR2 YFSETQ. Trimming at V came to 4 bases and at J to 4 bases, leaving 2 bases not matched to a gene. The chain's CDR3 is CASSGTSGGPDTQYF. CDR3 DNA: TGCGCCAGCAGCGGGACTAGCGGGGGCCCAGATACGCAGTATTTT.

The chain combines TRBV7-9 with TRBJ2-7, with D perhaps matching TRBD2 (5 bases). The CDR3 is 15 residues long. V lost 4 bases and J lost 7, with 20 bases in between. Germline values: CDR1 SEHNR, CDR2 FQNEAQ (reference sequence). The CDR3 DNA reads TGTGCCAGCAGCTCCCCGGGGTCCCTTCGGATGGAGCAGTACTTC. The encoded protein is CASSSPGSLRMEQYF. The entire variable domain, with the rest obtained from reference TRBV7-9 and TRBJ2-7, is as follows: DTGVSQNPRHKITKRGQNVTFRCDPISEHNRLYWYRQTLGQGPEFLTYFQNEAQLEKSRLLSDRFSAERPKGSFSTLEIQRTEQGDSAMYLCASSSPGSLRMEQYFGPGTRLTVT.

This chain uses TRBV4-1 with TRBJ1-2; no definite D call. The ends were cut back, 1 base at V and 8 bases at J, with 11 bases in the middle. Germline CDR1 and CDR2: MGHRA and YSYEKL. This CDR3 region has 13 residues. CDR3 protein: CASSQVLAGGYTF. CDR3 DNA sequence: TGCGCCAGCAGCCAAGTACTGGCGGGCGGCTACACCTTC.

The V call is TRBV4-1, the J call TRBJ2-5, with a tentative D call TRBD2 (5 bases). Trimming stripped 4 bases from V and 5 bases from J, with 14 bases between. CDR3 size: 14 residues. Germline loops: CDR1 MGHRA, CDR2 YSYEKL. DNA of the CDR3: TGCGCCAGCAGCCCAGTCGAGGGTCGCGAGACCCAGTACTTC. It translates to CASSPVEGRETQYF.

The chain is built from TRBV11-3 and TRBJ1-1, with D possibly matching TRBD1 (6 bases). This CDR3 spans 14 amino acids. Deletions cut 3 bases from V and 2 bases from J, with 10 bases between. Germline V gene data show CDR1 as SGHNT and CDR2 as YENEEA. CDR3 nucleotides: TGTGCCAGCAGCTTCCGGGGGCCTAACACTGAAGCTTTCTTT. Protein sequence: CASSFRGPNTEAFF.

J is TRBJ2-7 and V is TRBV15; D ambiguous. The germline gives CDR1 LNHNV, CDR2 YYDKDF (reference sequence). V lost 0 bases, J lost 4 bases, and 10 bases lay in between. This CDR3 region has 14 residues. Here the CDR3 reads CATSRDYSGYEQYF. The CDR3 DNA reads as TGTGCCACCAGCAGAGACTATTCCGGATACGAGCAGTACTTC.

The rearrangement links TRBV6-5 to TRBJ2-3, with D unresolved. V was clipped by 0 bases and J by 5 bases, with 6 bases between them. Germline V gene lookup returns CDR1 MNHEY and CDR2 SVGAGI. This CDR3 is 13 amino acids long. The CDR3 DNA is TGTGCCAGCAGTTACTCTCGTTTAGATACGCAGTATTTT. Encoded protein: CASSYSRLDTQYF.

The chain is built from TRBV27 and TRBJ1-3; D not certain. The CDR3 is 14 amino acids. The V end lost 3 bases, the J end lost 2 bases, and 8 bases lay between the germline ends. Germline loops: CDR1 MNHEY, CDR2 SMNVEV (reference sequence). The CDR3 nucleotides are TGTGCCAGCAGTTTGGGCAGGACTGGAAACACCATATATTTT. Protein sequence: CASSLGRTGNTIYF.

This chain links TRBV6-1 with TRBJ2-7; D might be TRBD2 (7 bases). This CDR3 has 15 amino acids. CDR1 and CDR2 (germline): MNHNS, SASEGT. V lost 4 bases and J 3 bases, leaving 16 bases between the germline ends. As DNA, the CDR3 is TGTGCCAGCAGTGCCCCTGAAGGGGGGGTCTACGAGCAGTACTTC. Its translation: CASSAPEGGVYEQYF.

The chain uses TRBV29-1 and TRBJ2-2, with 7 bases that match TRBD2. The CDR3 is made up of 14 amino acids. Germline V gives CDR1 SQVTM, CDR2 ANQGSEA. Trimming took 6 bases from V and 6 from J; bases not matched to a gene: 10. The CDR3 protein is CSVRATSTSGELFF. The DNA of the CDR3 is TGCAGCGTAAGGGCGACTAGCACGTCCGGGGAGCTGTTTTTT.

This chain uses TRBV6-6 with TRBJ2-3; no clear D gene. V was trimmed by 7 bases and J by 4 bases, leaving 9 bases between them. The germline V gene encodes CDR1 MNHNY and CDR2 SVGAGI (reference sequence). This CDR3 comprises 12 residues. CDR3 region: CASKKDADTQYF. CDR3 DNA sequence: TGTGCCAGCAAGAAGGACGCAGATACGCAGTATTTT.

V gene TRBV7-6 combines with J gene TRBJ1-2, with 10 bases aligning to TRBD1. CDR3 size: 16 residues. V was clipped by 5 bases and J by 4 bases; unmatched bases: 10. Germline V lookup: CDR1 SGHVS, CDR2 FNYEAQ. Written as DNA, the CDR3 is TGTGCCAGCAGCCAGGGACAGGGGCTATTCCCCTATGGCTACACCTTC. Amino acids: CASSQGQGLFPYGYTF. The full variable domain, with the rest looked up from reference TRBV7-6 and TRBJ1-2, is GAGVSQSPRYKVTKRGQDVALRCDPISGHVSLYWYRQALGQGPEFLTYFNYEAQQDKSGLPNDRFSAERPEGSISTLTIQRTEQRDSAMYRCASSQGQGLFPYGYTFGSGTRLTVV.

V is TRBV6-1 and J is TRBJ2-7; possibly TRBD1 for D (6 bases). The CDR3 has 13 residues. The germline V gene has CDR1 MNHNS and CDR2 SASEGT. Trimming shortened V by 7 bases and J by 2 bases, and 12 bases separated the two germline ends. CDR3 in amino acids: CASTDRTAYEQYF. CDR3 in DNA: TGTGCCAGCACTGACCGGACAGCCTACGAGCAGTACTTC.

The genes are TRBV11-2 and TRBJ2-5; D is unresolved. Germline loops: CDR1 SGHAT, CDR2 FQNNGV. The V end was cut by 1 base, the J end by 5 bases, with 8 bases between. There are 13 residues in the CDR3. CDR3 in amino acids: CASSLAPGETQYF. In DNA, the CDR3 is TGTGCCAGCAGCTTAGCCCCCGGGGAGACCCAGTACTTC.

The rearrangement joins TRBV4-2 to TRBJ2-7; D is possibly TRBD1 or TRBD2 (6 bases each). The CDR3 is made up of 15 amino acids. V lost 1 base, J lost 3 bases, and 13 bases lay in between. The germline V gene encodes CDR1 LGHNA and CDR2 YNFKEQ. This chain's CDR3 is CASSQGGALYYEQYF. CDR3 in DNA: TGTGCCAGCAGCCAAGGGGGGGCACTGTACTACGAGCAGTACTTC.

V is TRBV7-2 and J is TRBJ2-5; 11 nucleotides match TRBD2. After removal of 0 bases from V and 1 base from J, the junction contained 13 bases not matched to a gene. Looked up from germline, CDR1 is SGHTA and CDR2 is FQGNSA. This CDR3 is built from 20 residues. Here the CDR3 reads CASSLAAGASGGPLQETQYF. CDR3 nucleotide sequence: TGTGCCAGCAGCTTAGCGGCGGGGGCTAGCGGGGGGCCCCTCCAAGAGACCCAGTACTTC.

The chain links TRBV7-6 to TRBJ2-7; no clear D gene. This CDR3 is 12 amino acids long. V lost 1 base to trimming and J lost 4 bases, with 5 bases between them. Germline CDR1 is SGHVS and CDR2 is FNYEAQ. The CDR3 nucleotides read TGTGCCAGCAGCTTAGTCGGTTACGAGCAGTACTTC. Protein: CASSLVGYEQYF.

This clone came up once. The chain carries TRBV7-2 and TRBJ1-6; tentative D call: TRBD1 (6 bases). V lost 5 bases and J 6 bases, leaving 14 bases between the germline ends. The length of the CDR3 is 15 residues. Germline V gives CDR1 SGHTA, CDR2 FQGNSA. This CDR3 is CASSTATGLNSPLHF. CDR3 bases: TGTGCCAGCAGCACGGCAACAGGGCTTAATTCACCCCTCCACTTT.

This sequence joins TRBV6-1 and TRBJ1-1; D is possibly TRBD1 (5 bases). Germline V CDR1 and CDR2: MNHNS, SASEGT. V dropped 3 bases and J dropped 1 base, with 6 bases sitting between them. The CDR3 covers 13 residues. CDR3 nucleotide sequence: TGTGCCAGCAGTGACAGGGAGAACACTGAAGCTTTCTTT. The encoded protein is CASSDRENTEAFF.

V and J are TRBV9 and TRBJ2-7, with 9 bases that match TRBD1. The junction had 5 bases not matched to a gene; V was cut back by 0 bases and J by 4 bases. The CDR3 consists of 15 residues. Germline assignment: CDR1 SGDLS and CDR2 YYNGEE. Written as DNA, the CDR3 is TGTGCCAGCAGCGTAGAGGCCGGGACAGGGTACGAGCAGTACTTC. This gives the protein CASSVEAGTGYEQYF.

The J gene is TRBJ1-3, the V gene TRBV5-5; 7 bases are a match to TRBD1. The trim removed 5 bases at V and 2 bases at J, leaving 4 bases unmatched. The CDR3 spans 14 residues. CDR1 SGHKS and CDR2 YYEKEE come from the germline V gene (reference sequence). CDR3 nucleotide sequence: TGTGCCAGCAGGGACAGGAAAACTGGAAACACCATATATTTT. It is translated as CASRDRKTGNTIYF.

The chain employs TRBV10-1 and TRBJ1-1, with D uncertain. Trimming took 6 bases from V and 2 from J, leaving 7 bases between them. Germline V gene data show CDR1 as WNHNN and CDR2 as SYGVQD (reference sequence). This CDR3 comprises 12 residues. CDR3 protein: CASRRRNTEAFF. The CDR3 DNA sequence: TGCGCCAGCAGGCGTCGAAACACTGAAGCTTTCTTT.

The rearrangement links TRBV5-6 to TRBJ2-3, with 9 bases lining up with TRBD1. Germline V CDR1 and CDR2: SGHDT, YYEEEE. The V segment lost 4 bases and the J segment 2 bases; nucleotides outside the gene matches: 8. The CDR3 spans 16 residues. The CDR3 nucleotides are TGTGCCAGCAGCCCCGGGACAGGGATATTCACAGATACGCAGTATTTT. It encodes CASSPGTGIFTDTQYF.

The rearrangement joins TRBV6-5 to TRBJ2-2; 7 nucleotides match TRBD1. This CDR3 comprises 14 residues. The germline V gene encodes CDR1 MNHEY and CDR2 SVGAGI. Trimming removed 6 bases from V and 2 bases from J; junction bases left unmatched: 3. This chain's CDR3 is CASRAGGNTGELFF. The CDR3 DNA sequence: TGTGCCAGCAGGGCAGGGGGAAACACCGGGGAGCTGTTTTTT.